This TCR beta chain was recorded in a study of human T cells and chemical hapten exposure. Study-wide background: Women made up most patients, who had alopecia areata, totalis or universalis.

Germline-derived CDR1 and CDR2 are SGDLS and YYNGEE. V was pared by 4 bases and J by 5 bases, with 7 bases of the junction left unmatched. The CDR3 length is 15 residues. TCRdb fed the RACE reads into MiXCR, producing one record per CDR3 protein. The table records a few hundred thousand distinct CDR3 sequences, around 6% of them present only once. Regarding time point: patch test 2, 6 weeks after DPC sensitization. The treatment is: therapeutic diphenylcyclopropenone sensitization with weekly scalp DPC. Ahead of each patch test application, blood was drawn. The total RNA was obtained from whole blood that was not fractionated.

The material was whole blood, obtained in connection with sensitization to the hapten diphenylcyclopropenone (DPC). This TCR came from a woman aged 18-29 years with alopecia areata. Some clones in this sample may be carry-over from other donors' samples. The genes are TRBV9 and TRBJ2-1; 9 nucleotides agree with TRBD2. CDR3 loop: CASSILAGLNNEQFF. The CDR3 DNA reads as TGTGCCAGCAGCATCCTAGCGGGGCTGAACAATGAGCAGTTCTTC.